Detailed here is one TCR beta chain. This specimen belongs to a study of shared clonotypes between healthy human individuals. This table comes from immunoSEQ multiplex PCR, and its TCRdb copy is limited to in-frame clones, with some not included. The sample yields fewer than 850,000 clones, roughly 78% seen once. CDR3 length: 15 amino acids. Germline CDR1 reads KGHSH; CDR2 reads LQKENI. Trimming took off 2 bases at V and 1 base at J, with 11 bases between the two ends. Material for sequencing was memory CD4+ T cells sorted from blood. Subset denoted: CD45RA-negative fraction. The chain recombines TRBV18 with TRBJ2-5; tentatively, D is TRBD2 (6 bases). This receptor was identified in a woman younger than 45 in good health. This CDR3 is CASSPNGGSQETQYF. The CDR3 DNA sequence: TGTGCCAGCTCACCAAATGGGGGGTCCCAAGAGACCCAGTACTTC. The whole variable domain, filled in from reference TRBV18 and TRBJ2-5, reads NAGVMQNPRHLVRRRGQEARLRCSPMKGHSHVYWYRQLPEEGLKFMVYLQKENIIDESGMPKERFSAEFPKEGPSILRIQQVVRGDSAAYFCASSPNGGSQETQYFGPGTRLLVL.